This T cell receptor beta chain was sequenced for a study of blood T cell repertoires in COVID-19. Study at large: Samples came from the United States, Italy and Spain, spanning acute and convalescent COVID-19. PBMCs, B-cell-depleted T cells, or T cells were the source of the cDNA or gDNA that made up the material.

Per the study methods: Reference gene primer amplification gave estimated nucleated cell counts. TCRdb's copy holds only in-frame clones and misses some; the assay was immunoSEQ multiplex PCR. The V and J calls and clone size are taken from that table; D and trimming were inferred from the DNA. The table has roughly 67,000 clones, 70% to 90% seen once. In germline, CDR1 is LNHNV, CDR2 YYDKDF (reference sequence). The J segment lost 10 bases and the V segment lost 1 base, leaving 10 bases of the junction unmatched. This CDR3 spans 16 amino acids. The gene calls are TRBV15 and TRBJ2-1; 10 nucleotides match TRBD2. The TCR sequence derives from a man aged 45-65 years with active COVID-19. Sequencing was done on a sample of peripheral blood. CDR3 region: CATSRGQRGGVDEQFF. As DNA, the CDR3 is TGTGCCACCAGCAGAGGGCAGCGGGGGGGCGTCGACGAGCAGTTCTTC.